One sample yielded the 15 T cell receptor beta chains listed below, sequenced in a study of response to subunit inactivated influenza vaccine (dated by TCRdb to the late 2010s). Receptors were amplified or captured by RT-PCR. Sequencing was performed on an Illumina HiSeq 2500. The public reads were reanalyzed by TCRdb: fastp trimming at Q25, MiXCR alignment, in-frame beta chains only. For every CDR3 protein sequence, its rows merge into one entry that carries the most common genes and DNA. The sample table holds some 800,000 distinct CDR3 sequences, of which over 20% were seen once. Roughly 10% of the sample is taken by the ten largest. Source: PBMCs from blood, taken about 5 days after vaccination. These receptor sequences come from a man aged 45 to 65 who received an inactivated influenza vaccine. Donor details come from another sample of the same person, matched by shared clones.

Only a few counts were recorded for this clonotype. The chain recombines TRBV12-3 or TRBV12-4 with TRBJ2-2, with TRBD2 identical over 7 bases. The CDR3 contains 14 residues. V shed 3 bases and J 6 bases; nucleotides not matched to a gene: 4. CDR3 residues: CASSFLGGSGELFF. The DNA for the CDR3 is TGTGCCAGCAGTTTTTTGGGAGGGTCCGGGGAGCTGTTTTTT.

This clonotype was detected ten times or more. J is TRBJ2-2 and V is TRBV12-3 or TRBV12-4; 7 bases are a match to TRBD1. The CDR3 is 15 amino acids. V shed 6 bases, J shed 6 bases, and the junction held 10 bases outside the gene matches. CDR3 nucleotides: TGTGCCAGCAGCTCACCAACAGGGGCGGCCGGGGAGCTGTTTTTT. Amino acids: CASSSPTGAAGELFF.

V usage is TRBV11-1 and J usage is TRBJ2-5; a weak D match, TRBD2 (6 bases). This CDR3 is built from 20 residues. V was pared by 2 bases and J by 7 bases, with 32 bases between. CDR1 and CDR2 from the germline V gene are SGHAT and FQDESV (reference sequence). CDR3 in DNA: TGTGCCAGCAGCTTATCGATCACCCTATCCTCGATCGGGAGCTTAAGGACCCAGTACTTC. Protein: CASSLSITLSSIGSLRTQYF.

CDR3 residues: CASSLVLAGLEGEQFF. Here the CDR3 DNA reads TGCGCCAGCAGCTTGGTATTAGCGGGCCTGGAGGGTGAGCAGTTCTTC. The gene calls are TRBV5-1 and TRBJ2-1, with 7 positions matching TRBD2. J lost 9 bases, V lost 0 bases, and 12 bases had no gene match. The CDR3 extends over 16 amino acids. The V gene's germline CDR1 is SGHRS and CDR2 YFSETQ.

The chain joins TRBV6-1 to TRBJ2-1; tentatively, D is TRBD1 (5 bases). The CDR3 loop spans 13 amino acids. Per germline, CDR1 MNHNS and CDR2 SASEGT. Trimming stripped 7 bases from V and 1 base from J, with 8 bases between. The CDR3 DNA is TGTGCCAGCAATGGGGCGTCCTACAATGAGCAGTTCTTC. Residues: CASNGASYNEQFF.

This clonotype occurred a few times. This chain connects TRBV20-1 to TRBJ2-1; 9 nucleotides agree with TRBD2. This CDR3 contains 17 residues. Germline V CDR1 and CDR2: DFQATT, SNEGSKA (reference sequence). Trimming cost V 0 bases and J 7 bases; bases outside gene matches: 13. CDR3 amino acids: CSARDPWPSGNGNEQFF. In DNA, the CDR3 is TGCAGTGCTAGAGATCCTTGGCCTAGCGGGAATGGAAATGAGCAGTTCTTC.

This clonotype was counted between two and nine times. The chain is built from TRBV20-1 and TRBJ2-2; 8 bases fit TRBD1. Germline V gives CDR1 DFQATT, CDR2 SNEGSKA (reference sequence). Trimming cost V 3 bases and J 1 base; bases outside gene matches: 10. This CDR3 is 17 amino acids long. As DNA, the CDR3 is TGCAGTGCTAGCCCGATCATGGGACAGGAGAACACCGGGGAGCTGTTTTTT. It specifies CSASPIMGQENTGELFF.

CDR3 loop: CASSYRPRGFYEQYF. The CDR3 DNA reads as TGTGCCAGCAGTTACAGGCCCCGGGGGTTCTACGAGCAGTACTTC. This chain connects TRBV6-5 to TRBJ2-7, with D possibly TRBD2 on 6 matching bases. This CDR3 contains 15 residues. Deletions cut 2 bases from V and 3 bases from J, with 14 bases between. Germline V lookup: CDR1 MNHEY, CDR2 SVGAGI.

The chain recombines TRBV9 with TRBJ2-7; 7 nucleotides agree with TRBD1. Per germline, CDR1 SGDLS and CDR2 YYNGEE. The CDR3 is 19 residues long. Germline trimming cut 0 bases from V and 3 bases from J; bases unmatched to any gene: 18. CDR3 bases: TGTGCCAGCAGCGTAGGGGAATCCAGACAGGGATCTATACTCTACGAGCAGTACTTC. Protein sequence: CASSVGESRQGSILYEQYF. The full variable domain, in which reference TRBV9 and TRBJ2-7 provide the parts outside the CDR3, is DSGVTQTPKHLITATGQRVTLRCSPRSGDLSVYWYQQSLDQGLQFLIQYYNGEERAKGNILERFSAQQFPDLHSELNLSSLELGDSALYFCASSVGESRQGSILYEQYFGPGTRLTVT.

The genes are TRBV12-3 or TRBV12-4 and TRBJ1-4; 7 bases fit TRBD1. The CDR3 contains 13 residues. Trimming at V came to 4 bases and at J to 8 bases, leaving 4 bases not matched to a gene. CDR3 bases: TGTGCCAGCAGTTGGACAGGAGAAGAAAAACTGTTTTTT. Protein sequence: CASSWTGEEKLFF.

J is TRBJ1-5 and V is TRBV9; no clear D. Germline CDR1 reads SGDLS; CDR2 reads YYNGEE. The CDR3 consists of 15 residues. Trimming took off 3 bases at V and 2 bases at J, with 12 bases between the two ends. The CDR3 loop is CASSGPGLGNQPQHF. CDR3 coding DNA: TGTGCCAGCAGCGGACCGGGTTTGGGCAATCAGCCCCAGCATTTT. The full variable domain, with the rest looked up from reference TRBV9 and TRBJ1-5, is DSGVTQTPKHLITATGQRVTLRCSPRSGDLSVYWYQQSLDQGLQFLIQYYNGEERAKGNILERFSAQQFPDLHSELNLSSLELGDSALYFCASSGPGLGNQPQHFGDGTRLSIL.

The V call is TRBV5-1, the J call TRBJ2-1, with 8 bases fitting TRBD2. Trimming at V came to 2 bases and at J to 4 bases, leaving 5 bases not matched to a gene. Germline V lookup: CDR1 SGHRS, CDR2 YFSETQ. There are 15 residues in the CDR3. CDR3 sequence reads: CASSFPRGAYNEQFF. DNA for the CDR3: TGCGCCAGCAGCTTTCCGCGGGGGGCTTACAATGAGCAGTTCTTC.

This clonotype was detected a few times. The chain has TRBV3-1 and TRBJ2-1, with TRBD2 matching 8 bases. Unmatched junction bases numbered 9, after V lost 1 base and J lost 10 bases. The CDR3 has 15 amino acids. Germline-derived CDR1 and CDR2 are LGHDT and YNNKEL (reference sequence). CDR3 in DNA: TGTGCCAGCAGCCAAGGACTTAGCGGGGAAGGCGAGCAGTTCTTC. It codes for CASSQGLSGEGEQFF.

This clonotype was seen a handful of times. The rearrangement joins TRBV20-1 to TRBJ1-6; 7 bases are a match to TRBD1. The CDR3 contains 15 residues. The ends lost 2 bases at V and 8 bases at J; junction bases unmatched: 9. The germline gives CDR1 DFQATT, CDR2 SNEGSKA (reference sequence). The CDR3 sequence: CSARKRQGRDSPLHF. In DNA, the CDR3 is TGCAGTGCTAGAAAAAGACAGGGAAGAGATTCACCCCTCCACTTT.

The gene calls are TRBV11-2 and TRBJ1-4; 9 bases are shared with TRBD1. The CDR3 has 15 amino acids. Unmatched junction bases numbered 9, after V lost 5 bases and J lost 8 bases. Germline CDR1 reads SGHAT; CDR2 reads FQNNGV. The CDR3 loop reads CASSQPGTGREKLFF. The CDR3 region has the DNA TGTGCCAGCAGCCAACCCGGGACAGGGAGGGAAAAACTGTTTTTT.